A single sample gave rise to the 12 T cell receptor beta chains below, sequenced in a study of blood T cells in healthy people across ages. A J-beta primer mix and a sample-barcoded 5' primer were used in a second PCR of roughly 7 to 12 cycles. MiXCR was run by TCRdb on the 5' RACE reads, yielding one entry per CDR3 protein. The sample has some 940,000 distinct CDR3 sequences, 25% to 30% seen once; the top ten hold roughly 10%. This sample was also put to use in a study of T cells of mothers and their children.

Material: blood. The receptors here all came from a woman aged 40-49 years in good health.

This clonotype was found many times. V and J are TRBV6-2 or TRBV6-3 and TRBJ1-5, with D unresolved. The length of the CDR3 is 14 residues. CDR1 is MNHEY, CDR2 SVGEGT, per germline. V was pared by 2 bases and J by 5 bases, with 10 bases between. The CDR3 protein is CASSYVSTDQPQHF. As DNA, the CDR3 is TGTGCCAGCAGTTACGTGTCCACCGATCAGCCCCAGCATTTT.

Regarding this clonotype: A much more abundant neighbour one base away suggests this may be a read error. J is TRBJ1-2 and V is TRBV5-5; D might be TRBD1 (6 bases). V lost 4 bases, J lost 7 bases, and 17 bases lay in between. The CDR3 runs to 14 residues. Germline lookup yields CDR1 SGHKS and CDR2 YYEKEE (reference sequence). The CDR3 protein is CASSARGLGGGYTF. CDR3 nucleotides: TGTGCCAGCAGCGCCCGGGGGCTAGGAGGTGGCTACACCTTC. Together with reference TRBV5-5 and TRBJ1-2, the CDR3 gives the full variable domain: DAGVTQSPTHLIKTRGQQVTLRCSPISGHKSVSWYQQVLGQGPQFIFQYYEKEERGRGNFPDRFSARQFPNYSSELNVNALLLGDSALYLCASSARGLGGGYTFGSGTRLTVV.

This CDR3 is CASSQGEQGDDEQYF. The CDR3 DNA sequence: TGTGCCAGCAGTCAAGGGGAGCAGGGGGACGACGAGCAGTACTTC. This sequence joins TRBV6-2 or TRBV6-3 and TRBJ2-5; 7 positions agree with TRBD1. The J call is in doubt because the DNA end fits TRBJ2-7 better. In germline, CDR1 is MNHEY, CDR2 SVGEGT. CDR3 size: 15 residues.

In this sample, this clonotype turned up a few times. The CDR3 DNA sequence: TGTTGTTATCCCGCTGCTGGACAGCGAGAATGTATCGGCACAGATACGCAGTATTTT. This codes for CCYPAAGQRECIGTDTQYF. V usage is TRBV10-3 and J usage is TRBJ2-3, with a possible D match to TRBD1 (6 bases). Germline V CDR1 and CDR2: ENHRY, SYGVKD. The CDR3 extends over 19 amino acids.

The chain combines TRBV6-2 or TRBV6-3 with TRBJ1-1; D is perhaps TRBD1 (5 bases). Trimming removed 2 bases from V and 0 bases from J, with 37 bases in between. Germline V lookup: CDR1 MNHEY, CDR2 SVGEGT. This CDR3 spans 24 amino acids. Here the CDR3 reads CASSYTVARAGGTQTVYMNTEAFF. The CDR3 DNA sequence: TGTGCCAGCAGTTACACAGTTGCGAGGGCAGGTGGCACCCAGACAGTGTACATGAACACTGAAGCTTTCTTT.

The chain links TRBV7-3 to TRBJ2-3; D call uncertain. This CDR3 has 14 amino acids. The germline gives CDR1 SGHTA, CDR2 FQGTGA. V was clipped by 3 bases and J by 5 bases, with 12 bases between them. The CDR3, as DNA: TGTGCCAGCAGCTTGGGGTTCGGTGGAGATACGCAGTATTTT. It encodes CASSLGFGGDTQYF.

This clonotype was recorded at least ten times. The chain recombines TRBV24-1 with TRBJ2-7, with a weak D call TRBD1 (5 bases). Germline V gene data show CDR1 as KGHDR and CDR2 as SFDVKD. The CDR3 loop spans 16 amino acids. Trimming shortened V by 4 bases and J by 3 bases, and 18 bases separated the two germline ends. The DNA of the CDR3 is TGTGCCACCAGTGACCTGGACACGGCTTTTAACTACGAGCAGTACTTC. The encoded protein is CATSDLDTAFNYEQYF.

There are many counts of this clonotype. The J gene is TRBJ2-3, the V gene TRBV7-2; TRBD2 aligns across 13 bases. V lost 5 bases and J lost 2; bases outside the gene matches: 7. CDR3 size: 17 residues. CDR1 and CDR2 from the germline V gene are SGHTA and FQGNSA. The CDR3: CASSVRTSGGPTDTQYF. In DNA, the CDR3 is TGTGCCAGCAGCGTTAGGACTAGCGGGGGACCCACAGATACGCAGTATTTT.

Concerning this clonotype: This clone may be a read error of a much larger clone one base away. V gene TRBV11-2 combines with J gene TRBJ2-1; possibly TRBD1 for D (5 bases). Germline V gene sequence: CDR1 SGHAT, CDR2 FQNNGV. The CDR3 has 14 residues. CDR3 protein: CASSLDLGVYEQVF. The CDR3 nucleotides read TGTGCCAGCAGCTTAGATCTAGGGGTCTATGAGCAGGTCTTC. Using reference TRBV11-2 and TRBJ2-1 for the parts outside the CDR3, the full variable domain is EAGVAQSPRYKIIEKRQSVAFWCNPISGHATLYWYQQILGQGPKLLIQFQNNGVVDDSQLPKDRFSAERLKGVDSTLKIQPAKLEDSAVYLCASSLDLGVYEQVFGPGTRLTVL.

The chain is built from TRBV20-1 and TRBJ1-5; D gene uncertain. The length of the CDR3 is 14 residues. The ends were cut back, 0 bases at V and 5 bases at J, with 11 bases in the middle. Germline assignment: CDR1 DFQATT and CDR2 SNEGSKA (reference sequence). The CDR3 loop is CSARDPNRDQPQHF. As DNA, the CDR3 is TGCAGTGCTAGAGATCCCAACCGGGATCAGCCCCAGCATTTT.

There are a few counts of this clonotype. CDR3 DNA: TGTGCCAGCACGGGGCCACGGACAAATCAGCCCCAGCATTTT. It specifies CASTGPRTNQPQHF. The rearrangement uses TRBV6-1 and TRBJ1-5; TRBD1 is a possible D gene (5 bases). CDR1 MNHNS and CDR2 SASEGT come from the germline V gene. The CDR3 totals 14 residues. Trimming removed 7 bases at V and 4 bases at J, with 14 bases between.

This clonotype was picked up a small number of times. V gene TRBV7-2 combines with J gene TRBJ1-2; 8 bases align to TRBD1. V trimming: 5 bases; J trimming: 0 bases; junction bases outside the gene matches: 8. The CDR3 runs 16 residues. Per the germline V gene, CDR1 is SGHTA and CDR2 is FQGNSA. This chain's CDR3 is CASSDRQGPANYGYTF. DNA for the CDR3: TGTGCCAGCAGCGATAGACAGGGGCCAGCTAACTATGGCTACACCTTC.